This T cell receptor (beta chain) was found in a study of T cells in Graves' hyperthyroidism and ophthalmopathy. Overall study findings and caveats: A model built on 13 V-J features separated ophthalmopathy from stable hyperthyroidism.

Many counts were recorded for this clonotype. Its antigen is undetermined. Criteria for exclusion of patients were uncontrolled infection, other autoimmune disease, pregnancy or lactation. 9.5 to 10 ml fresh peripheral blood yielded the PBMCs. Deletions cut 7 bases from V and 3 bases from J, with 13 bases between. Germline V gives CDR1 MNHNS, CDR2 SASEGT. This CDR3 spans 14 amino acids. TCR beta CDR3 regions were amplified from RNA transcripts. The HTBI primer set drove a first-round RT-PCR of the TCR CDR3. A single record per CDR3 protein comes from TCRdb applying MiXCR to the multiplex PCR reads. The table has fewer than 650,000 distinct CDR3 sequences, about 15% seen once.

Material for sequencing was blood. The chain recombines TRBV6-1 with TRBJ2-1; perhaps TRBD2 as D (5 bases). The TCR was taken from a woman in her thirties or forties with Graves' hyperthyroidism. The DNA for the CDR3 is TGTGCCAGCAAACGAGCGGATCACTACAATGAGCAGTTCTTC. Its protein is CASKRADHYNEQFF.